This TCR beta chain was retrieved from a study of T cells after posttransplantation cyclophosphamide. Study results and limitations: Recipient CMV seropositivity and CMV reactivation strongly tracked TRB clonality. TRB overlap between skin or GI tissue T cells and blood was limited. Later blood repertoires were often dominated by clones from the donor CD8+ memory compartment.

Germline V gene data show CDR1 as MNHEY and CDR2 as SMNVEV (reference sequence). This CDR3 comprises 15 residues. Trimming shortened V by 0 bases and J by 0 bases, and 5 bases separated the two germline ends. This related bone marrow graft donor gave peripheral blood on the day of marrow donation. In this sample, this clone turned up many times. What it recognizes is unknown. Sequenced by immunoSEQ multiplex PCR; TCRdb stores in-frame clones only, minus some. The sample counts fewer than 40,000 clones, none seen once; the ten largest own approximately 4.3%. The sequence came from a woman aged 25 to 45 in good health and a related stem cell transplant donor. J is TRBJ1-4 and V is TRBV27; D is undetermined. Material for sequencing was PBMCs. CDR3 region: CASSLSYATNEKLFF. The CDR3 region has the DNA TGTGCCAGCAGTTTATCGTATGCAACTAATGAAAAACTGTTTTTT.